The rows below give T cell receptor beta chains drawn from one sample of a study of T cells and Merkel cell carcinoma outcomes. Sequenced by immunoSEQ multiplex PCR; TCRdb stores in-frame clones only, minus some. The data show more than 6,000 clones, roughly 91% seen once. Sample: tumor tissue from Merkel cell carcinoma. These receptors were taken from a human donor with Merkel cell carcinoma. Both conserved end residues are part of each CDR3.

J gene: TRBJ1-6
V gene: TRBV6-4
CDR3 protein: CASSADRGRNSPLHF

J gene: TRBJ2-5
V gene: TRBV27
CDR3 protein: CASSLNLGNQETQYF

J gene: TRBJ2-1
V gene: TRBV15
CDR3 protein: CATSIRGGGYNEQFF

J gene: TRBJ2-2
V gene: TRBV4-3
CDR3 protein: CASSQEPSGANTGELFF

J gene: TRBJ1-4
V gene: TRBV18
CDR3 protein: CASSPPTGSNEKLFF

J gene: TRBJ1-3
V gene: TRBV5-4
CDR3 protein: CASSKQGYIIYF

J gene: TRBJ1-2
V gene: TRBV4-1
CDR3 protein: CASSSRDDGQADTF

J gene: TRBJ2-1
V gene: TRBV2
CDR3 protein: CASSEVGTRTSNYNEQFF

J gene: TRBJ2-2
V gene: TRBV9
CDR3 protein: CASSATGTGTNTGELFF

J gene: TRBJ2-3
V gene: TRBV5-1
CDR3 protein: CASSSTGTDSTDTQYF

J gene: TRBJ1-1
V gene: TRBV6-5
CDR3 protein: CASSKQGMNTEAFF

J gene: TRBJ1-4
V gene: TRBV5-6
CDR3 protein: CASSLAGANEKLFF

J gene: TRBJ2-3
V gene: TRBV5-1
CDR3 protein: CASSLGGARTDTQYF

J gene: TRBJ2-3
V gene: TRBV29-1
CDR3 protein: CSVGGGARSTDTQYF

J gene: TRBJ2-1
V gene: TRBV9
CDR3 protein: CASSANQGAYNEQFF

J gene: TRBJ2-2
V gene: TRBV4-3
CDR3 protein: CASSQVSSGLATGELFF

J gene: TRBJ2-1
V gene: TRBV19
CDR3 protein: CASLSGAEQFF

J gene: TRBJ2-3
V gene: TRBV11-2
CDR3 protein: CASSLAYGTDTQYF

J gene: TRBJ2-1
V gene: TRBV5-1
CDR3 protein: CASSFAAPRDEQFF

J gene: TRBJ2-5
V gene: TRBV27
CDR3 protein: CASSPYTHQTQYF

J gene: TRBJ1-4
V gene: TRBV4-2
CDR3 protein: CASSQVKALNEKLFF

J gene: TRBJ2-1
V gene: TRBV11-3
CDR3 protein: CASSLETNGEQFF

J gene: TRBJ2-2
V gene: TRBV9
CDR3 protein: CASSVRGANTGELFF

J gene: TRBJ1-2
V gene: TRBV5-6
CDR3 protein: CASSLGDRGGYTF

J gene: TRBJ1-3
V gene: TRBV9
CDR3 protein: CASSASWGVGNTIYF

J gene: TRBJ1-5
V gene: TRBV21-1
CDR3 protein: CASGTAGGYSNQPQHF

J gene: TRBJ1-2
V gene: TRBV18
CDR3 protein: CASSPDWDRTNYGYTF

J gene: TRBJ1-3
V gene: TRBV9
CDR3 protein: CASSPEVGTSSDF

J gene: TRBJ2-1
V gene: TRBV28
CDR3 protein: CASRGRGGHEQFF

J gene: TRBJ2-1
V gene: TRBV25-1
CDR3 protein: CASSETGRDAFF

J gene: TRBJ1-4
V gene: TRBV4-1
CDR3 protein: CASSQPLSRASQEKLFF

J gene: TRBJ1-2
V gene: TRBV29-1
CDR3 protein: CSVEGGDRGYGYIF

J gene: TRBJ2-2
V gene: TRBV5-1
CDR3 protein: CASSLGDRGNTGELFF

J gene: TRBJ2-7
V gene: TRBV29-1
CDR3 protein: CSVTPSGGRDEQYF

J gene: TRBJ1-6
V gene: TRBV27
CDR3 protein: CASRAQTNSPLHF

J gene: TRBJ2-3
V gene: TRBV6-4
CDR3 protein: CASSETSGGTDTQYF

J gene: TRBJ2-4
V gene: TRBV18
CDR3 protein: CASSPDRTFAKNIQYF

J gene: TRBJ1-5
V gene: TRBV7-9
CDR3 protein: CASSPVNQPQHF

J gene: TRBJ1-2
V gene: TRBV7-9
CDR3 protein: CASSSGIGELYGYTF

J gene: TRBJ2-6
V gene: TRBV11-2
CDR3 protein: CASSTGSGANVLTF

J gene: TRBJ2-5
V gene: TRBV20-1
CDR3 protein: CSAALKETQYF